This T cell receptor (beta chain) originates from a study of tissue T cells after allogeneic stem cell transplantation. Study context: Pathologist review favored tissue samples showing histologically apparent lymphocytes. The study's findings and limits: Sampling depth was limited, and the cohort was small and clinically varied. Some tissue clones might be persisting host cells; their alloreactivity or antigen specificity was not determined. Tissue-detected TCR repertoire was only partly captured by blood and spleen T cells.

Using immunoSEQ multiplex PCR, the repertoire was profiled, and TCRdb retains in-frame clones only, with some absent. The sample lists more than 3,500 clones; roughly three fifths were seen once. In this sample, this clone turned up a few times. Its antigen is unknown. After removal of 6 bases from V and 5 bases from J, the junction contained 3 bases not matched to a gene. Germline CDR1 and CDR2: LGHDT and YNNKEL (reference sequence). The CDR3 is made up of 15 amino acids. The chain recombines TRBV3-1 (or the pseudogene TRBV3-2) with TRBJ2-6; 11 nucleotides match TRBD1. The sequence came from a male donor aged 60 or over with lung cancer. The specimen was tissue from the ileum, collected at autopsy. CDR3 coding DNA: TGTGCCAGCAGGGACAGGGGGCACTGGGCCAACGTCCTGACTTTC. Its protein is CASRDRGHWANVLTF.